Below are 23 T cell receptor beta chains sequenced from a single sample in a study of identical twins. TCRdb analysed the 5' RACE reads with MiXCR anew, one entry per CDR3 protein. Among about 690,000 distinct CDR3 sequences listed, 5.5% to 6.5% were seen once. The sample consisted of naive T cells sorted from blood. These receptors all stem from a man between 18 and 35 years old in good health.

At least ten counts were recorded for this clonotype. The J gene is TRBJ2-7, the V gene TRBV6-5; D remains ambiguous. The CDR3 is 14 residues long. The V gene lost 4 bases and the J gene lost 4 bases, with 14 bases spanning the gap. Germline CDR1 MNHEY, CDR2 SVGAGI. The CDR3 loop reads CASSSNFMEYEQYV. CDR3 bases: TGTGCCAGCAGTTCGAACTTTATGGAATACGAGCAGTACGTC.

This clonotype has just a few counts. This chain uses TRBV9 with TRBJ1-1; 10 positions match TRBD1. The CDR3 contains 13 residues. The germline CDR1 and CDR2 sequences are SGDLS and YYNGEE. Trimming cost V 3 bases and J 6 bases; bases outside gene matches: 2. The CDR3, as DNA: TGTGCCAGCAGCGGACAGGGGGCCGCTGAAGCTTTCTTT. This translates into CASSGQGAAEAFF.

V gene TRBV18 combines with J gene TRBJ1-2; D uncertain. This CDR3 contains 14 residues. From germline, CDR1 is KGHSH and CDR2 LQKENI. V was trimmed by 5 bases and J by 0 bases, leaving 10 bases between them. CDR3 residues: CASSEAWTNYGYTF. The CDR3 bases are TGTGCCAGCTCAGAAGCATGGACTAACTATGGCTACACCTTC.

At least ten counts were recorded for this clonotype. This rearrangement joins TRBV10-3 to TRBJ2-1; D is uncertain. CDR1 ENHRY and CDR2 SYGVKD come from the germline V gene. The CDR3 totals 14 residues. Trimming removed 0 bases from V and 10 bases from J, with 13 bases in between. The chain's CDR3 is CAISESVGKSEQFF. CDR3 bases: TGTGCCATCAGTGAGTCGGTGGGCAAATCAGAGCAGTTCTTC.

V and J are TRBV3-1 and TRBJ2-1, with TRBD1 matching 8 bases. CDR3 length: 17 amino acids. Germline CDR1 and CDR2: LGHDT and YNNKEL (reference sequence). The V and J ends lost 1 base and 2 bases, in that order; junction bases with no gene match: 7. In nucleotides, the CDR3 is TGTGCCAGCAGCCAAGTAACCACAGGGGGTCCCTACAATGAGCAGTTCTTC. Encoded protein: CASSQVTTGGPYNEQFF.

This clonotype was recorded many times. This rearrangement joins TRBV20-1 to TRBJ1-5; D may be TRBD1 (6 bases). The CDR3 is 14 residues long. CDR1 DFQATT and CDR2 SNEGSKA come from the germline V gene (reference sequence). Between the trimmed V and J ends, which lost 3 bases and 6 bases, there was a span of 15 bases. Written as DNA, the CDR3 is TGCAGTGCTAGTCGCGGGACAACTAGTCAGCCCCAGCATTTT. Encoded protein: CSASRGTTSQPQHF.

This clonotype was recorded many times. DNA of the CDR3: TGTGCCAGCAGTCGGGACCTAAGCTCCTACAATGAGCAGTTCTTC. Translating gives CASSRDLSSYNEQFF. The chain recombines TRBV6-4 with TRBJ2-1; either TRBD1 or TRBD2 may fit D (5 bases each). The CDR3 sequence is 15 residues long. The V end lost 5 bases, the J end lost 0 bases, and 11 bases lay between the germline ends. Germline V CDR1 and CDR2: MRHNA, SNTAGT.

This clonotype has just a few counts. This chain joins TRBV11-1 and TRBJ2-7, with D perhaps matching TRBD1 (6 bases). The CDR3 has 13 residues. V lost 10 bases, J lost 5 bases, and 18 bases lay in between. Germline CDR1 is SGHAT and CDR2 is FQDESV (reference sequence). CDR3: CATRNRVLDEQYF. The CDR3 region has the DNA TGTGCCACAAGAAACAGGGTTCTCGACGAGCAGTACTTC.

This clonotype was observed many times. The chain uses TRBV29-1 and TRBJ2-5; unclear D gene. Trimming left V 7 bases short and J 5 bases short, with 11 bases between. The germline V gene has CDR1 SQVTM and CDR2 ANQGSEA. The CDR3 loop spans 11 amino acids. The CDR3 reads CSADIGETQYF. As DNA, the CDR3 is TGCAGCGCCGACATCGGGGAGACCCAGTACTTC.

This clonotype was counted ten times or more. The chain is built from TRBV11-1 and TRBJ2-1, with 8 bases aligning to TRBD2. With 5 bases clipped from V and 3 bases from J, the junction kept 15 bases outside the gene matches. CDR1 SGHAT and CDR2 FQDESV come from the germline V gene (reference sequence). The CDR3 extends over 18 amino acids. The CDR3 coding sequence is TGTGCCAGCAGCCAAGGTGGCAGGGGACTAGGGATCTACAATGAGCAGTTCTTC. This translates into CASSQGGRGLGIYNEQFF. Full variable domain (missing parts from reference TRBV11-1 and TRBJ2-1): EAEVAQSPRYKITEKSQAVAFWCDPISGHATLYWYRQILGQGPELLVQFQDESVVDDSQLPKDRFSAERLKGVDSTLKIQPAELGDSAMYLCASSQGGRGLGIYNEQFFGPGTRLTVL.

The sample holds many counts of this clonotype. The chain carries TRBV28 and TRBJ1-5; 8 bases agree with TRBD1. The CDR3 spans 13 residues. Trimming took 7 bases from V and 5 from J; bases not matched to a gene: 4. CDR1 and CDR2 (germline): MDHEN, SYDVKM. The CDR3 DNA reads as TGTGCCAGCACCGGGACAGGCCATCAGCCCCAGCATTTT. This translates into CASTGTGHQPQHF.

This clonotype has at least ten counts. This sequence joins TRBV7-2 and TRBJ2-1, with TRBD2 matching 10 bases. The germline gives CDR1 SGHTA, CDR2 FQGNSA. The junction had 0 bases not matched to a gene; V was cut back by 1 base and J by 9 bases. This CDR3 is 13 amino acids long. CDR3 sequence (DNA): TGTGCCAGCAGCTTAGTAGCGGGAGGTGAGCAGTTCTTC. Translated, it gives CASSLVAGGEQFF.

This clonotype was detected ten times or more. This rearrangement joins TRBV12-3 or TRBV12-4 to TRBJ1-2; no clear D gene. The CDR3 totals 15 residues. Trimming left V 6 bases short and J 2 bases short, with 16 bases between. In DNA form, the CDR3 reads TGTGCCAGCAGCCGAAGTGGGGTGGAGAACTATGGCTACACCTTC. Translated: CASSRSGVENYGYTF.

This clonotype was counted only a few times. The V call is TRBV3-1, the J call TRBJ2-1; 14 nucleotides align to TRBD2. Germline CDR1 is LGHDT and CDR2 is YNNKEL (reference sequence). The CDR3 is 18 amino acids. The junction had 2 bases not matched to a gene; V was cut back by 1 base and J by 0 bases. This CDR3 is CASSQGTSGRISYNEQFF. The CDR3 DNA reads TGTGCCAGCAGCCAAGGGACTAGCGGGAGGATCTCCTACAATGAGCAGTTCTTC.

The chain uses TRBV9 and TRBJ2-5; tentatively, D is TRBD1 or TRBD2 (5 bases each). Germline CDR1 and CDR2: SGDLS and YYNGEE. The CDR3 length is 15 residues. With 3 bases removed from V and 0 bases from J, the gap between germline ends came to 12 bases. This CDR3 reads CASSATGTDQETQYF. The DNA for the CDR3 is TGTGCCAGCAGCGCAACCGGGACGGACCAAGAGACCCAGTACTTC.

For the CDR3, the DNA is TGCAGCGCACAGGGGGCCACTGAAGCTTTCTTT. This codes for CSAQGATEAFF. The rearrangement uses TRBV29-1 and TRBJ1-1, with 9 nucleotides matching TRBD1. The CDR3 loop spans 11 amino acids. Germline CDR1 and CDR2: SQVTM and ANQGSEA. The V gene end was trimmed by 7 bases and the J gene end by 4 bases; junction bases not matched to a gene: 1. Drawing the rest from reference TRBV29-1 and TRBJ1-1, the complete variable domain is SAVISQKPSRDICQRGTSLTIQCQVDSQVTMMFWYRQQPGQSLTLIATANQGSEATYESGFVIDKFPISRPNLTFSTLTVSNMSPEDSSIYLCSAQGATEAFFGQGTRLTVV.

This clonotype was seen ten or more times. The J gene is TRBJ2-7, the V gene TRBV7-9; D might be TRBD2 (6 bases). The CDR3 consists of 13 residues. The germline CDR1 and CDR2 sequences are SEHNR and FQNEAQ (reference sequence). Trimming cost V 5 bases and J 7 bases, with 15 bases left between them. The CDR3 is CASSHLSAGEQYF. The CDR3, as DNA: TGTGCCAGCAGCCACCTCTCTGCGGGGGAGCAGTACTTC. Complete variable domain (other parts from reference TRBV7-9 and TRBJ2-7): DTGVSQNPRHKITKRGQNVTFRCDPISEHNRLYWYRQTLGQGPEFLTYFQNEAQLEKSRLLSDRFSAERPKGSFSTLEIQRTEQGDSAMYLCASSHLSAGEQYFGPGTRLTVT.

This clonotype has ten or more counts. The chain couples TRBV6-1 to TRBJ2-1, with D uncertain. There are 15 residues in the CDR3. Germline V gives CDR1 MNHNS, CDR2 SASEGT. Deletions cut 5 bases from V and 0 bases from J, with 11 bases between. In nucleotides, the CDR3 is TGTGCCAGCAGTCTAGTTGGGCTCTCCTACAATGAGCAGTTCTTC. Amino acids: CASSLVGLSYNEQFF.

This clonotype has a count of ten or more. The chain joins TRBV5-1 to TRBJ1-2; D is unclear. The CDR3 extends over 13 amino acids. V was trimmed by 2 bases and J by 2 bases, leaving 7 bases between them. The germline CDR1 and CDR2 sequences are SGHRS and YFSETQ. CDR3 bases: TGCGCCAGCAGCTTAAGGGCAAACTATGGCTACACCTTC. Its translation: CASSLRANYGYTF.

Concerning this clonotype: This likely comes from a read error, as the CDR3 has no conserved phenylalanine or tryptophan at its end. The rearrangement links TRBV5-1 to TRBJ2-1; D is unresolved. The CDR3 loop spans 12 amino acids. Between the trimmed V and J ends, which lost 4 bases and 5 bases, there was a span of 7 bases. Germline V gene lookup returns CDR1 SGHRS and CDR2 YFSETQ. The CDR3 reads CASSIGNNEQFL. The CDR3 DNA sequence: TGCGCCAGCAGCATCGGTAACAATGAGCAGTTCTTG.

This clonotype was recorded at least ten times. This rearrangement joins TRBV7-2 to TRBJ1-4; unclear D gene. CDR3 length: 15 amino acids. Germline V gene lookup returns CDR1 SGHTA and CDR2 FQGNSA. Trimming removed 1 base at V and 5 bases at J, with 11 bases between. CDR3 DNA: TGTGCCAGCAGCTTAGGTGGGGTTTCCAATGAAAAACTGTTTTTT. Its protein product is CASSLGGVSNEKLFF.

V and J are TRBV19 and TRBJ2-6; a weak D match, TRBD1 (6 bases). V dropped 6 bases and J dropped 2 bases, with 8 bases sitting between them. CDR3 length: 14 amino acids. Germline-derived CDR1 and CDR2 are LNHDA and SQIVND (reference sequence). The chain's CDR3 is CASRNRAGANVLTF. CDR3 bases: TGTGCCAGTAGGAACAGGGCTGGGGCCAACGTCCTGACTTTC.

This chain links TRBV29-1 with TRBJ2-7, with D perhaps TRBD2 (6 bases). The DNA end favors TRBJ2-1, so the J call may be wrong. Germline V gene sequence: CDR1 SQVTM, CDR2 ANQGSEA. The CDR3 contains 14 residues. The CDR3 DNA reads TGCAGCGTTGTAGGCATTGAGAGGAGGGACGAGCAGTTCTTC. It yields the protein CSVVGIERRDEQFF.